The 26 T cell receptor beta chains listed next were all sequenced from one sample in a study of shared clonotypes between healthy human individuals. Here immunoSEQ multiplex PCR was the method, and the copy in TCRdb shows in-frame clones only, minus some. Among just over 2,000,000 clones listed, around 95% were seen once. Material: naive CD4+ T cells sorted from blood. Subset of the sample: CD45RA+ positively selected. The receptor source for this set is a young man in good health.

The CDR3 loop reads CASSPPGQGFTEAFF. In DNA, the CDR3 is TGTGCCAGCTCACCACCAGGGCAGGGGTTCACTGAAGCTTTCTTT. This sequence joins TRBV18 and TRBJ1-1; tentative D call: TRBD1 (6 bases). The CDR3 is 15 amino acids. Germline values: CDR1 KGHSH, CDR2 LQKENI. V was clipped by 0 bases and J by 4 bases, with 12 bases between them.

This chain connects TRBV5-6 to TRBJ2-3; 11 bases fit TRBD2. The CDR3 runs to 16 residues. From germline, CDR1 is SGHDT and CDR2 YYEEEE. The junction had 4 bases not matched to a gene; V was cut back by 1 base and J by 3 bases. CDR3 residues: CASSLYWTSGTDTQYF. The CDR3 DNA reads as TGTGCCAGCAGCTTGTATTGGACTAGCGGGACAGATACGCAGTATTTT. Full variable domain (rest looked up from reference TRBV5-6 and TRBJ2-3): DAGVTQSPTHLIKTRGQQVTLRCSPKSGHDTVSWYQQALGQGPQFIFQYYEEEERQRGNFPDRFSGHQFPNYSSELNVNALLLGDSALYLCASSLYWTSGTDTQYFGPGTRLTVL.

This chain connects TRBV5-1 to TRBJ2-4, with a tentative D call TRBD2 (5 bases). The germline CDR1 and CDR2 sequences are SGHRS and YFSETQ. This CDR3 region has 16 residues. Trimming left V 1 base short and J 3 bases short, with 14 bases between. CDR3 amino acids: CASSLSAGEGKNIQYF. The CDR3 region has the DNA TGCGCCAGCAGCTTGTCGGCCGGGGAAGGCAAAAACATTCAGTACTTC.

CDR3 bases: TGTGCCATCAGTGAGAAAGGGACAGGGCACCAAGAGACCCAGTACTTC. As protein: CAISEKGTGHQETQYF. This chain joins TRBV10-3 and TRBJ2-5; 9 bases are a match to TRBD1. The CDR3 extends over 16 amino acids. Looked up from germline, CDR1 is ENHRY and CDR2 is SYGVKD. The ends lost 2 bases at V and 0 bases at J; junction bases unmatched: 4.

J is TRBJ2-7 and V is TRBV18, with D hard to call. The CDR3 runs to 13 residues. Germline V gene data show CDR1 as KGHSH and CDR2 as LQKENI. V lost 0 bases and J 6 bases, leaving 9 bases between the germline ends. CDR3 amino acids: CASSPPGRVEQYF. The CDR3 DNA sequence: TGTGCCAGCTCACCACCGGGAAGGGTCGAGCAGTACTTC.

CDR3: CASSSSGETQYF. The CDR3 region has the DNA TGTGCCAGCAGCTCGAGCGGGGAGACCCAGTACTTC. The genes are TRBV11-3 and TRBJ2-5; D might be TRBD2 (6 bases). The length of the CDR3 is 12 residues. Germline-derived CDR1 and CDR2 are SGHNT and YENEEA. Between the trimmed V and J ends, which lost 4 bases and 5 bases, there was a span of 8 bases.

The chain joins TRBV19 to TRBJ1-2, with TRBD1 identical over 10 bases. The CDR3 consists of 12 residues. Looked up from germline, CDR1 is LNHDA and CDR2 is SQIVND (reference sequence). The CDR3 DNA is TGTGCGACAGGGGGCTTAAACTATGGCTACACCTTC. It is translated as CATGGLNYGYTF.

The rearrangement links TRBV29-1 to TRBJ2-5; 8 bases map to TRBD1. J lost 0 bases, V lost 6 bases, and 9 bases had no gene match. Germline CDR1 reads SQVTM; CDR2 reads ANQGSEA. The CDR3 sequence is 15 residues long. CDR3 in DNA: TGCAGCGTCGCGCGGGACAGGTCGTACCAAGAGACCCAGTACTTC. It encodes CSVARDRSYQETQYF.

Only one count was recorded for this clone. This chain uses TRBV11-3 with TRBJ2-7; 7 bases fit TRBD1. V shed 6 bases, J shed 2 bases, and the junction held 4 bases outside the gene matches. The V gene's germline CDR1 is SGHNT and CDR2 YENEEA. The CDR3 extends over 13 amino acids. The CDR3 nucleotides read TGTGCCAGCAGGACCGGGACAGCCTACGAGCAGTACTTC. Protein product: CASRTGTAYEQYF.

The chain carries TRBV28 and TRBJ2-7; D perhaps matches TRBD1 (6 bases). The CDR3 totals 14 residues. V was pared by 6 bases and J by 5 bases, with 17 bases between. Looked up from germline, CDR1 is MDHEN and CDR2 is SYDVKM. DNA of the CDR3: TGTGCCAGCAGCCTTTTAGCAGGGGCCCACGAGCAGTACTTC. Its translation is CASSLLAGAHEQYF.

The chain has TRBV5-4 and TRBJ1-2; a weak D match, TRBD1 (5 bases). Germline V gives CDR1 SGHNT, CDR2 YYREEE (reference sequence). Trimming took 5 bases from V and 7 from J, leaving 15 bases between them. The CDR3 totals 13 residues. CDR3 loop: CASSPRDSGGYTF. DNA of the CDR3: TGTGCCAGCAGTCCCAGGGATTCTGGTGGCTACACCTTC.

The V call is TRBV28, the J call TRBJ1-5; no firm D call. The CDR3 covers 12 residues. Trimming stripped 3 bases from V and 7 bases from J, with 7 bases between. CDR1 is MDHEN and CDR2 is SYDVKM in the germline V gene. The CDR3: CASSFLRQPQHF. Written as DNA, the CDR3 is TGTGCCAGCAGTTTTCTGAGGCAGCCCCAGCATTTT.

A single count supports this clone. V and J are TRBV6-5 and TRBJ1-1; D is uncertain. Germline V gene lookup returns CDR1 MNHEY and CDR2 SVGAGI. Trimming took 2 bases from V and 1 from J, leaving 8 bases between them. CDR3 length: 14 amino acids. CDR3 DNA sequence: TGTGCCAGCAGTTACGCGGCCAGGAACACTGAAGCTTTCTTT. Protein product: CASSYAARNTEAFF.

The CDR3 coding sequence is TGTGCCACCATTCCACAGGGGGGCTTGACCTACGAGCAGTACTTC. Its translation: CATIPQGGLTYEQYF. J is TRBJ2-7 and V is TRBV6-1; 8 nucleotides line up with TRBD1. J lost 2 bases, V lost 10 bases, and 13 bases had no gene match. Germline-derived CDR1 and CDR2 are MNHNS and SASEGT. The CDR3 is 15 amino acids.

The J gene is TRBJ1-1, the V gene TRBV11-2; 7 nucleotides line up with TRBD1. Trimming at V came to 4 bases and at J to 5 bases, leaving 4 bases not matched to a gene. CDR3 length equals 13 residues. Germline CDR1 and CDR2: SGHAT and FQNNGV. In nucleotides, the CDR3 is TGTGCCAGCAGCTCTGACAGGGCGACTGAAGCTTTCTTT. This gives the protein CASSSDRATEAFF.

The chain has TRBV19 and TRBJ1-2; D not certain. CDR1 LNHDA and CDR2 SQIVND come from the germline V gene (reference sequence). This CDR3 has 15 amino acids. Trimming cost V 5 bases and J 0 bases, with 13 bases left between them. CDR3: CASSREGTSNYGYTF. CDR3 nucleotide sequence: TGTGCCAGTAGTCGAGAGGGAACATCTAACTATGGCTACACCTTC.

DNA for the CDR3: TGTGCCATCAGCTCGGGACCGCCGGCCGACACAGATACGCAGTATTTT. It encodes CAISSGPPADTDTQYF. The chain joins TRBV10-3 to TRBJ2-3; tentatively, D is TRBD1 or TRBD2 (5 bases each). Germline-derived CDR1 and CDR2 are ENHRY and SYGVKD. Trimming took off 6 bases at V and 2 bases at J, with 18 bases between the two ends. The CDR3 runs 16 residues.

The chain combines TRBV10-1 with TRBJ2-7; TRBD2 aligns across 14 bases. The trim removed 5 bases at V and 6 bases at J, leaving 9 bases unmatched. The germline V gene has CDR1 WNHNN and CDR2 SYGVQD (reference sequence). CDR3 size: 16 residues. The CDR3 region is CASSQGTSGRNGEQYF. CDR3 nucleotide sequence: TGCGCCAGCAGTCAGGGGACTAGCGGGAGAAACGGCGAGCAGTACTTC.

The chain recombines TRBV10-1 with TRBJ2-5; D may match TRBD1 or TRBD2 (5 bases each). V shed 5 bases and J shed 0 bases, with 16 bases lying between them. This CDR3 is built from 16 residues. CDR1 is WNHNN, CDR2 SYGVQD, per germline (reference sequence). Here the CDR3 reads CASSPGVWGNQETQYF. DNA for the CDR3: TGCGCCAGCAGTCCCGGAGTTTGGGGGAACCAAGAGACCCAGTACTTC.

The chain links TRBV28 to TRBJ2-1; weak D call: TRBD2 (5 bases). The CDR3 is made up of 17 amino acids. Trimming stripped 1 base from V and 0 bases from J, with 13 bases between. Germline V gives CDR1 MDHEN, CDR2 SYDVKM. The CDR3: CASSLSIGVSSYNEQFF. CDR3 in DNA: TGTGCCAGCAGTTTATCCATCGGGGTCAGCTCCTACAATGAGCAGTTCTTC.

The chain employs TRBV7-3 and TRBJ2-3; D may be TRBD2 (6 bases). Germline CDR1 and CDR2: SGHTA and FQGTGA. V lost 4 bases, J lost 0 bases, and 11 bases lay in between. The CDR3 length is 15 residues. Here the CDR3 reads CASSSEGTSTDTQYF. The CDR3 DNA is TGTGCCAGCAGCTCGGAGGGGACTAGCACAGATACGCAGTATTTT.

The genes are TRBV6-6 and TRBJ1-2; TRBD1 matches 8 bases. Per germline, CDR1 MNHNY and CDR2 SVGAGI (reference sequence). V lost 2 bases, J lost 2 bases, and 4 bases stayed unmatched. The CDR3 consists of 15 residues. The CDR3 coding sequence is TGTGCCAGCAGTTACGGGACAGGAGCAAACTATGGCTACACCTTC. It is translated as CASSYGTGANYGYTF.

V is TRBV11-1 and J is TRBJ1-2; TRBD1 matches 7 bases. The trim removed 6 bases at V and 6 bases at J, leaving 7 bases unmatched. The CDR3 length is 13 residues. Germline V gene sequence: CDR1 SGHAT, CDR2 FQDESV (reference sequence). CDR3 sequence: CASRHTGVDGYTF. The CDR3, as DNA: TGTGCCAGCAGACACACAGGGGTTGATGGCTACACCTTC.

The chain is built from TRBV5-6 and TRBJ2-1; D is uncertain. This CDR3 is built from 13 residues. Germline CDR1 SGHDT, CDR2 YYEEEE. Trimming removed 0 bases at V and 9 bases at J, with 10 bases between. The CDR3 DNA is TGTGCCAGCAGCTTGGCTACTCTGGGTGAGCAGTTCTTC. It is translated as CASSLATLGEQFF.

The chain combines TRBV2 with TRBJ1-6; tentatively, D is TRBD1 (6 bases). Trimming took off 6 bases at V and 7 bases at J, with 19 bases between the two ends. The germline gives CDR1 SNHLY, CDR2 FYNNEI. The CDR3 covers 16 residues. DNA for the CDR3: TGTGCCAGCAGAGGACAGTTGGGGGTCGGAAATTCACCCCTCCACTTT. Translating gives CASRGQLGVGNSPLHF.

This chain connects TRBV19 to TRBJ1-5, with D perhaps TRBD1 (5 bases). V was shortened by 3 bases and J by 0 bases, with 9 bases between the two germline ends. Germline assignment: CDR1 LNHDA and CDR2 SQIVND (reference sequence). The CDR3 has 15 amino acids. The CDR3 region is CASSMWTSSNQPQHF. The CDR3 DNA reads as TGTGCCAGTAGTATGTGGACATCTAGCAATCAGCCCCAGCATTTT.